The clone carrying this TCR beta chain was seen a handful of times. Its antigen remains unknown. In TCRdb, the 5' RACE reads were re-called with MiXCR into one record per CDR3 protein. The sample yields about 42,000 distinct CDR3 sequences, approximately 6.5% seen once. This sample stems from a study of spatial heterogeneity in lung cancer. Overall study results and limits: Compared with follow-up, resection was when ubiquitous expanded tumor TCRs appeared in blood more.

The CDR3 runs 17 residues. V shed 1 base and J 0 bases; nucleotides not matched to a gene: 7. The V gene's germline CDR1 is SGHRS and CDR2 YFSETQ. Time point here: sample taken at primary tumor resection. The study sequenced unsorted whole RNA from tumor, nontumor lung or frozen PBMC. 55 to 80 TRACERx patients with early, untreated non-small cell lung cancer donated samples. This sequence joins TRBV5-1 and TRBJ1-2, with 9 bases lining up with TRBD1. The sequence came from a female donor with early-stage non-small cell lung cancer. The specimen comprised PBMCs, sampled at surgery. The CDR3 here is CASSLTGGAPANYGYTF. The CDR3 DNA reads TGCGCCAGCAGCTTGACAGGGGGCGCCCCGGCTAACTATGGCTACACCTTC.